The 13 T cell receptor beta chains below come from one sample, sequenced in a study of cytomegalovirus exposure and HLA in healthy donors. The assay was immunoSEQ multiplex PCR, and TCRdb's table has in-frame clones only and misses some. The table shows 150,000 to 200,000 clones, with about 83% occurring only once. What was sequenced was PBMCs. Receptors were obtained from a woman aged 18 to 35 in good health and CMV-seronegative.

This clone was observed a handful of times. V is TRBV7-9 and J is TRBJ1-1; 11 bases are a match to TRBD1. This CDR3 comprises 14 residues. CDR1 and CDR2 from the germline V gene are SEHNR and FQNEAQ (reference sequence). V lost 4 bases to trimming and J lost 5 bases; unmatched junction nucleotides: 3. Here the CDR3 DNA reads TGTGCCAGCAGCTACGGACAGGGGGCAACTGAAGCTTTCTTT. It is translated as CASSYGQGATEAFF.

The CDR3 is CASSFMRGETEQFF. CDR3 nucleotides: TGTGCCAGCAGCTTCATGCGGGGGGAAACTGAGCAGTTCTTC. This chain links TRBV11-2 with TRBJ2-1; TRBD2 aligns across 8 bases. V lost 3 bases, J lost 9 bases, and 7 bases stayed unmatched. CDR1 is SGHAT, CDR2 FQNNGV, per germline. CDR3 size: 14 residues.

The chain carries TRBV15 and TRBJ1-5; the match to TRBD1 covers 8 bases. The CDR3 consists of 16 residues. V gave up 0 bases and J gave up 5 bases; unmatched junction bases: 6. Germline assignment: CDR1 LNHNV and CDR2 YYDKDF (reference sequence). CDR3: CATSRDPDREDQPQHF. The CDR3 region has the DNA TGTGCCACCAGCAGAGATCCGGACAGGGAAGATCAGCCCCAGCATTTT.

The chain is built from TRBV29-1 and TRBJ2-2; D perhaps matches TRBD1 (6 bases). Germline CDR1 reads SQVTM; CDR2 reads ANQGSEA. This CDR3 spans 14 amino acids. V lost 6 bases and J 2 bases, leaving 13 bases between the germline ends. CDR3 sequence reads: CSVLTGGNTGELFF. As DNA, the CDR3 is TGCAGCGTGCTGACAGGTGGAAACACCGGGGAGCTGTTTTTT.

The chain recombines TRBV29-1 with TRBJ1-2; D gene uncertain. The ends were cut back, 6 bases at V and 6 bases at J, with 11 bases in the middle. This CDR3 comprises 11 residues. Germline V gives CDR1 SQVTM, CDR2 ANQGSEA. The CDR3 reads CSVVGGDGYTF. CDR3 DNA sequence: TGCAGCGTAGTCGGCGGCGATGGCTACACCTTC.

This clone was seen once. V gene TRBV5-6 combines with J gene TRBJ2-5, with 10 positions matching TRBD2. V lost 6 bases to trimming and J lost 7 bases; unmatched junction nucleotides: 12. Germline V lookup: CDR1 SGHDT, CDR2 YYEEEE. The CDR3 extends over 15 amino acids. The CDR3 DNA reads TGTGCCAGCACCAGGACTAGCGGAGATCCCAGGACCCAGTACTTC. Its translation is CASTRTSGDPRTQYF.

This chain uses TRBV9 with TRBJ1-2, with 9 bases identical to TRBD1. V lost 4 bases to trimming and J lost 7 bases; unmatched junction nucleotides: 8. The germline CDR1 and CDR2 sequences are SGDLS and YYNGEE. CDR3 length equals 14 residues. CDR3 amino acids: CASSTGTGLPGYTF. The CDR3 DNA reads TGTGCCAGCAGCACCGGGACAGGGCTGCCTGGCTACACCTTC.

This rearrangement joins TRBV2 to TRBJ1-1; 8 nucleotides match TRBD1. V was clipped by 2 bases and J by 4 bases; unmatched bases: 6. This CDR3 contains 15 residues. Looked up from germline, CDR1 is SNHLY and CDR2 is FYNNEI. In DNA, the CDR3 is TGTGCCAGCAGTGAAAAAGGCAGGGGGCCCACTGAAGCTTTCTTT. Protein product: CASSEKGRGPTEAFF. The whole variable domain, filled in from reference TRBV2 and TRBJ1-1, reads EPEVTQTPSHQVTQMGQEVILRCVPISNHLYFYWYRQILGQKVEFLVSFYNNEISEKSEIFDDQFSVERPDGSNFTLKIRSTKLEDSAMYFCASSEKGRGPTEAFFGQGTRLTVV.

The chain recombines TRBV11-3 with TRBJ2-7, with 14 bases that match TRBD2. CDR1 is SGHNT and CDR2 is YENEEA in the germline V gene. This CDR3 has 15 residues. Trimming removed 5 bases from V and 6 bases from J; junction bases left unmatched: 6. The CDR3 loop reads CASSPGLAGGSEQYF. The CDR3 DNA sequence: TGTGCCAGCAGCCCCGGACTAGCGGGAGGATCCGAGCAGTACTTC.

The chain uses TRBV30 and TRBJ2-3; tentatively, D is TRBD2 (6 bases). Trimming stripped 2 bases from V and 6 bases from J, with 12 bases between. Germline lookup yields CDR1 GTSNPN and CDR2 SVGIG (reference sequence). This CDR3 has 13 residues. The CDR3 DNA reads TGTGCCTGGAGTCACAACGGAGGGGATACGCAGTATTTT. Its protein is CAWSHNGGDTQYF.

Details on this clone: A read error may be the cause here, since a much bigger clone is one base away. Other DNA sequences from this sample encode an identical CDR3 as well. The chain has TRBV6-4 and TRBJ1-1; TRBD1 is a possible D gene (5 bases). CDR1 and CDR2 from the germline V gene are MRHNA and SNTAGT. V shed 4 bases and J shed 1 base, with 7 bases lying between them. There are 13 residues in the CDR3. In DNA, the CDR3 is TGTGCCAGCAGTGCAACAGGGAACACTGAAGCTTTCTTT. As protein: CASSATGNTEAFF.

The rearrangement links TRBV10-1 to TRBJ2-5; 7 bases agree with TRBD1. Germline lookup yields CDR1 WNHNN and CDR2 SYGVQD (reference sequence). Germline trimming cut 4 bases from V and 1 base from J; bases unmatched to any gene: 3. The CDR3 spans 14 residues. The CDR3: CASSAPGGQETQYF. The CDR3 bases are TGCGCCAGCAGTGCTCCAGGGGGCCAAGAGACCCAGTACTTC.

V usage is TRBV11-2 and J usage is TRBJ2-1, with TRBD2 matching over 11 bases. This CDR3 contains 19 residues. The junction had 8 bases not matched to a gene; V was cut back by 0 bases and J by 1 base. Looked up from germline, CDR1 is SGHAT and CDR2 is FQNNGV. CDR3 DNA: TGTGCCAGCAGCTTAGACGTGACTAGCGGGGTAAGGTCCTACAATGAGCAGTTCTTC. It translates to CASSLDVTSGVRSYNEQFF.